This T cell receptor beta chain was identified in a study of T cell responses to AZD1222 COVID-19 vaccine listed by TCRdb under 2021. Looking at the study overall: AZD1222 recipients whose second dose came at about 4 weeks and those whose second dose came at about 12 weeks were combined into one group, since spike-specific TCR depth and breadth did not differ between the two schedules. A total of about 250 trial participants underwent TCR sequencing, of whom 207 had received two doses of AZD1222 and roughly 26 had received two doses of the MenACWY control vaccine. Trial participants were enrolled by age into 18-55, 56-69 and 70-plus year subgroups, with about 150, 28 and 57 TCR-sequenced participants respectively.

The CDR3 regions of human TCRbeta chains were analyzed by immunosequencing. The paper's data handling went like this. Repertoire TCRs were matched against a reference library of SARS-CoV-2-specific TCRs generated with the MIRA antigen-specificity platform. Breadth meant the fraction of unique TCRs that were SARS-CoV-2-associated, whereas depth meant the fraction of total T cells that were SARS-CoV-2-associated. Using the MIRA data, every spike-specific TCR was mapped to the spike region that the TCR reacted to and assigned to either a CD4 or a CD8 class. Log10-transformed breadth and depth values were compared by one-way ANOVA with Sidak's multiple comparisons tests. Sourced from immuneACCESS, this table was stored by TCRdb with only in-frame sequences that have V and J called. A share of the clones is absent; for the studies checked, an unresolved V gene accounts for under half, and the remainder has no known explanation. D and trimming were read from the DNA, whereas the V and J calls and clone size are those reported in that table. The sample table contains 170,000 or so clones; only one count was recorded for 75% to 90% of them. The ten top clones hold about 2.8% of the sample.

General findings and caveats noted by the study authors: The 56-69-year group was small, and its depth increase did not reach significance, likely because of low power. Epitopes outside the regions mutated in the B.1.351 and B.1.1.7 variants were reportedly recognized by nearly half of the unique spike-specific TCRs. Only six AZD1222 recipients were SARS-CoV-2 seropositive at baseline, limiting conclusions about previously exposed vaccinees. Spike-specific TCR breadth and depth rose significantly after two AZD1222 doses compared with day 0 and with MenACWY recipients. Vaccine-associated CD4 TCRs spanned the whole spike protein, with dominant responses in regions 160-218 and 743-854. No day 14 peak-response samples were available, so repertoires were characterized only after the peak T cell response. Participants were mostly white British, with more females than males. The authors suggested clonal diversity may have been underestimated.

The time point label on this specimen signifies: baseline before first vaccination. Vaccinee samples were obtained from the UK trials COV001 and COV002, which included a single-blind randomized controlled phase 2/3 trial of AZD1222 (ChAdOx1 nCoV-19) in healthy adults. For TCRbeta chain sequencing, PBMC samples from trial participants were taken at day 0 and at day 28 after the second dose. From V the trimming removes 5 bases and from J it removes 2 bases, while the gene matches leave 3 bases of the junction unaccounted for. The CDR3, cysteine through phenylalanine, is 13 amino acids long. Only the CDR3 portion is preserved as DNA: 39 bases, with reading frame beginning at the first base. The CDR1 and CDR2 encoded by the germline V gene (reference sequence) are LNHDA and SQIVND. Remarks on this clone: Its antigen target is currently unknown. Base qualities are missing; no much larger clone stands one base away. At the DNA level, this CDR3 is encoded by other sequences in the same sample as well.

The chain is assembled from TRBV19 and TRBJ2-7; TRBD2 aligns with 7 central bases. The sequence came from an adult in good health. The starting material was peripheral blood, obtained on day 0 of AZD1222 vaccination. The encoded CDR3 is CASSPGGAYEQYF. The sequenced DNA: TGTGCCAGTAGTCCGGGGGGAGCCTACGAGCAGTACTTC.